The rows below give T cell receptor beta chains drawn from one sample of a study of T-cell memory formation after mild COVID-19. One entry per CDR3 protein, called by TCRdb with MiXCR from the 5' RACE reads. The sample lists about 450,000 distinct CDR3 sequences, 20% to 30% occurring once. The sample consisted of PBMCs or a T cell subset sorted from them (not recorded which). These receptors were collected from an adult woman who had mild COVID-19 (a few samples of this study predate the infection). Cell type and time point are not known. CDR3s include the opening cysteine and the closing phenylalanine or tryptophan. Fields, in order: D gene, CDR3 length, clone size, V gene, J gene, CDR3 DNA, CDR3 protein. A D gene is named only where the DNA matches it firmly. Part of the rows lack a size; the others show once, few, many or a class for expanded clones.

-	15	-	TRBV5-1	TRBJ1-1	TGCGCCAGCAGCTTGGACGGACGGCCGAACACTGAAGCTTTCTTT	CASSLDGRPNTEAFF
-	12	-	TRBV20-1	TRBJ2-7	TGCAGTGCTAGGGTCGATAACTACGAGCAGTACTTC	CSARVDNYEQYF
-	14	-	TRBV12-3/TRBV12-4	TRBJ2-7	TGTGCCAGCAGACTGAAAGAAAGCTCCTACGAGCAGTACTTC	CASRLKESSYEQYF
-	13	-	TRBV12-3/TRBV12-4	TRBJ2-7	TGTGCCAGCAGTTTAGGGAAATACTACGAGCAGTACTTC	CASSLGKYYEQYF
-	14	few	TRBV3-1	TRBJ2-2	TGTGCCAGCAGCCAACTCGCTGCCGGCGGGGAGCTGTTTTTT	CASSQLAAGGELFF
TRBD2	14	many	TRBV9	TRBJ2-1	TGTGCCAGCAGCGTGGGGGGACTAGCGAATGAGCAGTTCTTC	CASSVGGLANEQFF
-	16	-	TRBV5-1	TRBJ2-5	TGCGCCAGCAGCTTGTGGCGGGACGAGGGTCGAGAGACCCAGTACTTC	CASSLWRDEGRETQYF
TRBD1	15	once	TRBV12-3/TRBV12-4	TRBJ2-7	TGTGCCAGCAGTTTTGGCGGACAGGGTTCCTACGAGCAGTACTTC	CASSFGGQGSYEQYF
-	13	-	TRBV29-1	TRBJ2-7	TGCAGCGTGACCGGCCCACGCGTTCACGAGCAGTACTTC	CSVTGPRVHEQYF
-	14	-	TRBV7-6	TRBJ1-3	TGTGCCAGCAGCTCGCAGATGTCTGGAAACACCATATATTTT	CASSSQMSGNTIYF